The 3 T cell receptor beta chains listed next were all sequenced from one sample in a study of human thymus T cells. Data came from immunoSEQ multiplex PCR; TCRdb stores just in-frame clones and leaves some out. Of tens of thousands of clones listed, 95% are singletons. Source material: blood. These receptors were obtained from a girl in the first two years of life with a congenital heart defect but otherwise immunologically healthy.

The genes are TRBV7-3 and TRBJ2-3; D may be TRBD1 or TRBD2 (5 bases each). The V gene lost 5 bases and the J gene lost 4 bases, with 13 bases spanning the gap. The V gene's germline CDR1 is SGHTA and CDR2 FQGTGA. CDR3 length: 14 amino acids. The CDR3 DNA sequence: TGTGCCAGCAGCGAAACGAGGGACGCAGATACGCAGTATTTT. It translates to CASSETRDADTQYF.

The chain couples TRBV7-6 to TRBJ2-3, with D unresolved. Trimming left V 0 bases short and J 0 bases short, with 7 bases between. The CDR3 has 15 amino acids. Germline values: CDR1 SGHVS, CDR2 FNYEAQ. In DNA, the CDR3 is TGTGCCAGCAGCTTAGCCGGCGGTAGCACAGATACGCAGTATTTT. Translation: CASSLAGGSTDTQYF.

The chain joins TRBV9 to TRBJ1-3; no definite D call. This CDR3 has 12 amino acids. Per germline, CDR1 SGDLS and CDR2 YYNGEE. The V gene lost 3 bases and the J gene lost 4 bases, with 5 bases spanning the gap. The chain's CDR3 is CASSAPGNTIYF. The CDR3 bases are TGTGCCAGCAGCGCCCCCGGAAACACCATATATTTT.